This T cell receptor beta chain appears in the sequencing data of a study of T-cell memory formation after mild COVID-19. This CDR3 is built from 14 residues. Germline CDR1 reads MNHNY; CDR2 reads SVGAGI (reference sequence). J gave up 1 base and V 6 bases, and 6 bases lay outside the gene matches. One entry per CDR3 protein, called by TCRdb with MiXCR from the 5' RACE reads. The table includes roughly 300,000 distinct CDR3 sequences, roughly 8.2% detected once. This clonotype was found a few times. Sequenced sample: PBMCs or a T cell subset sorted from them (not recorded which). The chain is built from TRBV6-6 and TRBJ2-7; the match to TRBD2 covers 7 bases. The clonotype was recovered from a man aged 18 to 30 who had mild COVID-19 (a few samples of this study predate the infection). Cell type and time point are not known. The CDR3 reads CASRGSGKSYEQYF. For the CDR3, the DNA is TGTGCCAGCAGAGGGAGCGGGAAATCCTACGAGCAGTACTTC.